This TCR beta chain was retrieved from a study of T cells in Graves' hyperthyroidism and ophthalmopathy. Amplification of TCR beta CDR3 regions used RNA as the template. Primed by the HTBI set, a first-round RT-PCR was run on the TCR CDR3. TCRdb passed the multiplex PCR reads through MiXCR, listing each CDR3 protein once. Seen here are under 350,000 distinct CDR3 sequences, roughly 15% observed once, and the top ten hold 30% to 40%. Germline assignment: CDR1 DFQATT and CDR2 SNEGSKA (reference sequence). V shed 7 bases and J shed 7 bases, with 13 bases lying between them. There are 11 residues in the CDR3. Each diagnosis drew on symptoms, thyroxine, TRAb, thyroid ultrasound and orbital computed tomography findings.

The sequenced sample was blood. The TCR sequence derives from a woman aged 35 to 49 with Graves' ophthalmopathy. The J gene is TRBJ1-1, the V gene TRBV20-1; D is unresolved. DNA for the CDR3: TGCAGTGGCCAAGCGTACATTGAAGCTTTCTTT. Its translation: CSGQAYIEAFF.